This section outlines one TCR beta chain sequence together with its context. This specimen belongs to a study of blood T cell repertoires in COVID-19. Study as a whole: COVID-19 samples from acute and convalescent phases originated in the United States, Italy and Spain. Sample material is recorded as cDNA or gDNA derived from T cells, B-cell-depleted T cells, or PBMCs.

Authors' methods: Amplification with reference gene primers provided the estimates of nucleated cell counts. The assay was immunoSEQ multiplex PCR, and TCRdb's table has in-frame clones only and misses some. Clone size and the V and J calls come from that table; the DNA yielded D and trimming. The sample includes about 180,000 clones, about 88% of them seen just once. This CDR3 comprises 14 residues. V lost 5 bases and J lost 0, with 11 bases in between. Germline assignment: CDR1 SGHRS and CDR2 YFSETQ. The source material was peripheral blood. This receptor was obtained from a woman aged 30 to 39 with active or convalescent COVID-19. The chain has TRBV5-1 and TRBJ1-1, with unresolved D. In DNA form, the CDR3 reads TGCGCCAGCAGTCTGGAGGCGATGAACACTGAAGCTTTCTTT. Translation: CASSLEAMNTEAFF. Looking up the rest from reference TRBV5-1 and TRBJ1-1 gives the full variable domain: KAGVTQTPRYLIKTRGQQVTLSCSPISGHRSVSWYQQTPGQGLQFLFEYFSETQRNKGNFPGRFSGRQFSNSRSEMNVSTLELGDSALYLCASSLEAMNTEAFFGQGTRLTVV.